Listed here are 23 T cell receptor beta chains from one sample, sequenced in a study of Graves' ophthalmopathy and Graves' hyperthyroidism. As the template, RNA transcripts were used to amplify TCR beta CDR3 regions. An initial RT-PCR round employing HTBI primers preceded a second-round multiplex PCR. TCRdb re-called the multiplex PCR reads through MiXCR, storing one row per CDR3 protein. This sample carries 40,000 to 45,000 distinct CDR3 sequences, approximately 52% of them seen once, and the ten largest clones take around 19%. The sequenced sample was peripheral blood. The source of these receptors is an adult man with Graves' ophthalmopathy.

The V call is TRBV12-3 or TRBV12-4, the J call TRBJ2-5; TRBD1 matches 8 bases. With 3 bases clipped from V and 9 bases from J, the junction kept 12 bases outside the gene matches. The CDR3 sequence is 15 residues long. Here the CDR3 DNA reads TGTGCCAGCAGTTTCAGGACAGGGAACAATCAGCCCCAGTACTTC. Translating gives CASSFRTGNNQPQYF.

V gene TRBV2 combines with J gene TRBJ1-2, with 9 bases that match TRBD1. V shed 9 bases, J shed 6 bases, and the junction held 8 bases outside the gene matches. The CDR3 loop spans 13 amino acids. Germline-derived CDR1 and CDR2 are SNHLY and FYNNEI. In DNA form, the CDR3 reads TGTGCCAGAACCGGGACAGGGTTAAATGGCTACACCTTC. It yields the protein CARTGTGLNGYTF.

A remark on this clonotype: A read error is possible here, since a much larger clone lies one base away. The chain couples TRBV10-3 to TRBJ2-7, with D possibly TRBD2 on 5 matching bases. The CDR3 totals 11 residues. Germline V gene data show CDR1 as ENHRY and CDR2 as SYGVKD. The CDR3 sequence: CVNGLGNEQYF. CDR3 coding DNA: TGTGTCAACGGACTGGGCAACGAGCAGTACTTC.

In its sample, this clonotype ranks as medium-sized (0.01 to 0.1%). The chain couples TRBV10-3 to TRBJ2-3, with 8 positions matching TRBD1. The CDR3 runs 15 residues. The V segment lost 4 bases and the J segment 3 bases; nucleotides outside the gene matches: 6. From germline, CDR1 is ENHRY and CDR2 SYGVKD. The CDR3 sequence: CAISAGQGGTDTQYF. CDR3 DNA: TGTGCCATCAGTGCCGGACAGGGCGGGACAGATACGCAGTATTTT.

The CDR3 DNA sequence: TGTGCCAGCAGCTTGCTCCTAGCGGGAGTGCAGTTCTTC. It yields the protein CASSLLLAGVQFF. V and J are TRBV7-8 and TRBJ2-1; 10 bases are a match to TRBD2. This CDR3 contains 13 residues. From germline, CDR1 is SGHVS and CDR2 FQNEAQ. Trimming took 3 bases from V and 12 from J; bases not matched to a gene: 5.

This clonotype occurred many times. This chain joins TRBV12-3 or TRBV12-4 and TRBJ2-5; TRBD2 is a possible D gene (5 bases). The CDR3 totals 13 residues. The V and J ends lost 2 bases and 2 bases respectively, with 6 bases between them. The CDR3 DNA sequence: TGTGCCAGCAGTTTATGGGAGCAAGAGACCCAGTACTTC. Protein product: CASSLWEQETQYF.

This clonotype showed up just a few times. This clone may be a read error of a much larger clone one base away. CDR3 sequence: CAGSQLPRGTGELFF. The DNA for the CDR3 is TGTGCCGGCAGTCAACTCCCCCGGGGAACCGGGGAGCTGTTTTTT. The chain joins TRBV12-3 or TRBV12-4 to TRBJ2-2; D might be TRBD2 (5 bases). The CDR3 is made up of 15 amino acids.

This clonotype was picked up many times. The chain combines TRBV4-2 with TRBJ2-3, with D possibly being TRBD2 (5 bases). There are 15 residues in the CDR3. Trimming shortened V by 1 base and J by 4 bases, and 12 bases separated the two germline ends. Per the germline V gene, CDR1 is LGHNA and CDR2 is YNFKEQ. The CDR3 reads CASSQVSGSADTQYF. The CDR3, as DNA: TGTGCCAGCAGCCAAGTGTCGGGATCTGCAGATACGCAGTATTTT.

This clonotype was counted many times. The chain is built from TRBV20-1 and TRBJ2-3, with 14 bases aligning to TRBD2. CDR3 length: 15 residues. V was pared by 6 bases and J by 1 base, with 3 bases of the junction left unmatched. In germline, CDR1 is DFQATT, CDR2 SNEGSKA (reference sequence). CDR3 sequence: CSARGLAGGTDTQYF. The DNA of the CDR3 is TGCAGTGCCCGGGGACTAGCGGGGGGCACAGATACGCAGTATTTT.

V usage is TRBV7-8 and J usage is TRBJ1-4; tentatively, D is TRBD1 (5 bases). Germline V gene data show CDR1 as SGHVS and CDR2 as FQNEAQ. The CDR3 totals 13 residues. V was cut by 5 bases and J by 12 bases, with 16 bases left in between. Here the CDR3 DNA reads TGTGCCAGCAGCCGACAGAGGGTCACAGAACTGTTTTTT. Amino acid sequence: CASSRQRVTELFF.

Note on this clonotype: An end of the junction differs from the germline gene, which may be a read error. CDR3 amino acids: CASSQDFTGINTGAFF. For the CDR3, the DNA is TGTGCCAGCAGCCAAGACTTTACAGGAATTAACACTGGAGCTTTCTTT. This chain links TRBV14 with TRBJ1-1; the D gene is possibly TRBD1 (5 bases). Germline V gives CDR1 SGHDN, CDR2 FVKESK. This CDR3 is 16 amino acids long.

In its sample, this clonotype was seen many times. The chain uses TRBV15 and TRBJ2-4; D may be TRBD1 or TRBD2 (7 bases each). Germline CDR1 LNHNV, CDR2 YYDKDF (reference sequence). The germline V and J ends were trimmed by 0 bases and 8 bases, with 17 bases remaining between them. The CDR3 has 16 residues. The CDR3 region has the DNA TGTGCCACCAGCAGAGATAATCAGGGGGGGGTTCACATTCAGTACTTC. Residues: CATSRDNQGGVHIQYF.

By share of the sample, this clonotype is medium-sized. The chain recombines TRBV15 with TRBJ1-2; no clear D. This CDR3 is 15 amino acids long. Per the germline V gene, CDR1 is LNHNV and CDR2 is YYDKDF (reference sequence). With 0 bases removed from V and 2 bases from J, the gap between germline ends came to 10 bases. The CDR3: CATSRDRGKNYGYTF. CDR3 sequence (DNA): TGTGCCACCAGCAGAGATCGGGGTAAGAACTATGGCTACACCTTC.

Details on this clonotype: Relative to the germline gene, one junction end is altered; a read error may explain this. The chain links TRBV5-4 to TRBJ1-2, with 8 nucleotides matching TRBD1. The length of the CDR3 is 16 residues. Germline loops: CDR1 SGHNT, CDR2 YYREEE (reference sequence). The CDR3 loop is CASSLATGQGIYGDTF. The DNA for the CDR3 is TGTGCCAGCAGCCTGGCAACCGGACAGGGTATCTATGGCGACACCTTC.

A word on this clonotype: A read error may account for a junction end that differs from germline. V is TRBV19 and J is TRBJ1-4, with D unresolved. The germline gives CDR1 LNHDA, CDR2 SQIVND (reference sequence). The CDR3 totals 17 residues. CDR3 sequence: CASSIPRVDGTNEKMFF. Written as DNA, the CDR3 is TGTGCCAGTAGTATCCCGAGGGTCGATGGAACTAATGAAAAAATGTTTTTT.

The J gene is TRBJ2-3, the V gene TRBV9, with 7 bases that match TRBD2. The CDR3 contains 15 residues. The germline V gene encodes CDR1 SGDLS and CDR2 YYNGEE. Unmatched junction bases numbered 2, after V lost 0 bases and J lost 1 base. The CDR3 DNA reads TGTGCCAGCAGCGTAGGGAGCGGGGGCACAGATACGCAGTATTTT. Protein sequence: CASSVGSGGTDTQYF.

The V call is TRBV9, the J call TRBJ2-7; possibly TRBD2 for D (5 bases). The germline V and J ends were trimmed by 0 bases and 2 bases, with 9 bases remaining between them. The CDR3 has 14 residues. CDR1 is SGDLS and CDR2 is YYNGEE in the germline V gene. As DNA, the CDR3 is TGTGCCAGCAGCGTAGGGATACTAGCCTACGAGCAGTACTTC. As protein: CASSVGILAYEQYF.

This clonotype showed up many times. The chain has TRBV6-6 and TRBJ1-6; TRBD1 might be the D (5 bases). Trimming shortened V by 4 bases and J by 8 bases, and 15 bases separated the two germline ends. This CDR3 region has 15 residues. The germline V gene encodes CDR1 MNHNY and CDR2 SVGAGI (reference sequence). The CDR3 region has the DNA TGTGCCAGCAGTTCTACCCCTATGGGGGATTCACCCCTCCACTTT. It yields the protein CASSSTPMGDSPLHF.

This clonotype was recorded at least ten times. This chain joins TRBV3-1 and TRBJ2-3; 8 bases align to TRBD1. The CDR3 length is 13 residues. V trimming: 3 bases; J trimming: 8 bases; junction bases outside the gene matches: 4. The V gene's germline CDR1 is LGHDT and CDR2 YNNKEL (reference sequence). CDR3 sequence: CASSHPTGGTQYF. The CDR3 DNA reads TGTGCCAGCAGCCACCCCACAGGGGGTACGCAGTATTTT.

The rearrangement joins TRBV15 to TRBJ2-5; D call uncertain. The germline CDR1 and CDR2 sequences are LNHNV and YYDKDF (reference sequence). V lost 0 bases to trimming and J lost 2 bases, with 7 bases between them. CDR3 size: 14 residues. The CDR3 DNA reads TGTGCCACCAGCAGAGATCTTGTACAAGAGACCCAGTACTTC. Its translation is CATSRDLVQETQYF.

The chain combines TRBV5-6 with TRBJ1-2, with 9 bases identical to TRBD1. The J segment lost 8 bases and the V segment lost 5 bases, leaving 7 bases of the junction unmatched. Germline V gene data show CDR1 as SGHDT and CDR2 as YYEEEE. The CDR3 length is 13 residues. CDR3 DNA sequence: TGTGCCAGCAGGACCCGGGACAGGGAGGGCTACACCTTC. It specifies CASRTRDREGYTF.

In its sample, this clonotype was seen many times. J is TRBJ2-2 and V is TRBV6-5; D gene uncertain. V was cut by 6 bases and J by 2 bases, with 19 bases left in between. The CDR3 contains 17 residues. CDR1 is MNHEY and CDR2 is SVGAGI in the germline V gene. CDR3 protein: CASSSPQDLLNTGELFF. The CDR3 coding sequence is TGTGCCAGCAGCAGCCCCCAAGACCTACTAAACACCGGGGAGCTGTTTTTT.

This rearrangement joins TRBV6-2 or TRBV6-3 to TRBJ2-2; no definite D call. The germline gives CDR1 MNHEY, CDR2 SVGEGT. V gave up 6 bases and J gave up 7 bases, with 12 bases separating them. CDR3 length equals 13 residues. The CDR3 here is CASSPQELGELFF. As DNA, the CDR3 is TGTGCCAGCAGCCCCCAGGAGCTCGGGGAGCTGTTTTTT.